This T cell receptor beta chain was sequenced for a study of T cells after yellow fever vaccination. MiXCR, applied by TCRdb to the 5' RACE reads, yields one record per CDR3 protein. The sample carries 300,000 to 350,000 distinct CDR3 sequences, around 4.1% recorded once. V was shortened by 5 bases and J by 0 bases, with 10 bases between the two germline ends. Germline CDR1 LNHDA, CDR2 SQIVND (reference sequence). The CDR3 has 14 residues. The sample in question was PBMCs, obtained 5 days after the yellow fever booster vaccination. The sequence came from a man between 18 and 35 years old who received the YFV17D yellow fever vaccine. This rearrangement joins TRBV19 to TRBJ1-1, with D possibly TRBD1 on 5 matching bases. The CDR3 loop reads CASSDSGLNTEAFF. The CDR3, as DNA: TGTGCCAGTAGTGATTCAGGGCTGAACACTGAAGCTTTCTTT.